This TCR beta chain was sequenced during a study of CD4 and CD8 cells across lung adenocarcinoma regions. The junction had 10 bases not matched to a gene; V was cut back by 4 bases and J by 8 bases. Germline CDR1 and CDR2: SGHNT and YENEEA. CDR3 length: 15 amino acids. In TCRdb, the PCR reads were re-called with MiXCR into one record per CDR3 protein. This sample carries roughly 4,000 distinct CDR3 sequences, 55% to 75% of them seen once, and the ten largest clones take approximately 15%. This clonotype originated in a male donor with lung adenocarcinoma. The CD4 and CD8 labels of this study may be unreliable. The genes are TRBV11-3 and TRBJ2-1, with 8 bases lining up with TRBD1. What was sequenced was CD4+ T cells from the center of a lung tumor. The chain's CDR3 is CASSSYDRGSDEQFF. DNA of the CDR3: TGTGCCAGCAGCTCCTACGACAGGGGCTCCGATGAGCAGTTCTTC.